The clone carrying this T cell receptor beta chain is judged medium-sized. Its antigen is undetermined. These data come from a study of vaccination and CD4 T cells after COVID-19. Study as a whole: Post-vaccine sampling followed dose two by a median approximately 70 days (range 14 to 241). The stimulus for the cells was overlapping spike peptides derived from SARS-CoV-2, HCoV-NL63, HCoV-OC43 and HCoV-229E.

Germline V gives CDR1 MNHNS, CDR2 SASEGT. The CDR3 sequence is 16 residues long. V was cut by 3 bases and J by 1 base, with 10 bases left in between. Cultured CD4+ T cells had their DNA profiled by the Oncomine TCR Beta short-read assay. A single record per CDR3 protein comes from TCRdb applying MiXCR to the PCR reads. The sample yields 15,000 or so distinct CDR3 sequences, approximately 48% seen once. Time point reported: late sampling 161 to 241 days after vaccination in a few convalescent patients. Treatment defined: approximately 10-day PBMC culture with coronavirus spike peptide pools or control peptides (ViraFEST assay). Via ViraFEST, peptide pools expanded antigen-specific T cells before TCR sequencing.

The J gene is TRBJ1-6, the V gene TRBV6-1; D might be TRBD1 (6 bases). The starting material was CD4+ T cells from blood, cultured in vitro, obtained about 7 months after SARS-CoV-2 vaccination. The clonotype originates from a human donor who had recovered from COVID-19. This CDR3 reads CASSDIQGSYNSPLHF. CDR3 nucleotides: TGTGCCAGCAGTGATATCCAGGGGTCCTATAATTCACCCCTCCACTTT.